The present entry profiles one T cell receptor (beta chain) with its context. It lacks a known antigen. No much larger clone is present one base from it, and per-base qualities are unavailable. The sample comes from a study of cytomegalovirus exposure and HLA in healthy donors (dated by TCRdb to about 2017). With regard to the full study: An earlier analysis of approximately 640 of the donors reported more than 250 Gb of sequence data and about 100 million unique TCR beta sequences from around 200 million T cells. Among 350 to 400 genotyped donors of the cohort, an average of about 240,000 unique TCR beta nucleotide sequences were sequenced per donor, roughly a sixth of them non-productive. Rather than using new phenotypic data, the later analysis identified candidate immune exposures from TCR beta sequences and from how often those sequences occurred across donors. The T cell repertoires of some 670 subjects were profiled by immunosequencing and related to cytomegalovirus serostatus. Typing coverage differed by locus: A, B, C, DRB1 and DQB1 were typed in about 620-640 donors, DQA1 in about 550, DPA1 in 600 to 610, and DPB1 in roughly 470. HLA typing covered class I and class II loci at four-digit resolution. A separate validation cohort of roughly 130 different subjects was used in addition to the roughly 700-subject first cohort. A later analysis re-examined previously published TCR beta repertoires from about 670 donors and added high-resolution HLA genotyping to investigate patterns of TCR occurrence. The aim of the study was to test whether cataloging public T cell receptors could identify signatures of past pathogen exposure. Every discovery cohort repertoire had been produced on one sequencing platform. In a later genetic analysis, genome-wide SNP genotypes for about three fifths of the 666 donors were used, and that subset was treated as a discovery cohort. To predict cytomegalovirus infection status, the study combined high-throughput TCR immunosequencing, statistical association of individual TCRs with disease status, and machine learning. Roughly 320 gigabases of sequencing data and 70 million to 95 million unique TCR sequences made up an early release that covered 640 HLA-typed donors. To decide whether each TCR beta V gene segment behaved as functional or pseudogenic, an earlier analysis of fewer than 750 of the donors relied on high-throughput TCR beta sequencing. Because of strong linkage in the cohort, five DR-DQ haplotypes were treated as single units for association and clustering. Donor age, sex, ethnicity and CMV serostatus were compiled together with the repertoire data. The genetic ancestry cluster associated with self-reported Caucasian donors included 81% of the approximately 400 genotyped donors.

The germline V gene (reference sequence) specifies WNHNN as CDR1 and SYGVQD as CDR2. The CDR3 starts with the cysteine, ends with the phenylalanine, and has 12 residues. The DNA shown is the 36-base CDR3, in frame from base 1. The germline ends are 12 bases apart after V is trimmed by 9 bases and J by 6 bases. Preparation of the library involved the immunoSEQ multiplex PCR assay. For the multiplex PCR, a mixture combining 60 forward primers for TCR Vbeta segments and 13 reverse primers for TCR Jbeta segments was used. Amplification of the CDR3 region of rearranged TCR beta genes was performed with a multiplex PCR assay on genomic DNA. On the Illumina HiSeq System, the amplified TCR beta libraries were sequenced as 87-base-pair reads. The authors processed their data as follows. A later analysis tallied approximately 87 million unique TCR beta chains across the 666 repertoires, and about 10 million of those chains were shared by two or more donors. To remove PCR and sequencing errors, raw reads were error-corrected and collapsed into unique sequences using a nearest-neighbor algorithm that merged closely related sequences. Alignment of CDR3 sequences to IMGT reference sequences was used to assign V, D and J gene segments. For a sequence to be retained, a match of at least six nucleotides was required to both a V gene segment and a J gene segment. Rearrangements were called productive when the CDR3 lacked stop codons and stayed in frame with V and J; all others were non-productive. Following IMGT convention, CDR3 was defined as the stretch from the second conserved V-encoded cysteine up to the conserved J-encoded phenylalanine. In an earlier analysis of more than 550 of the donors, sequences lacking an unambiguous match to a single V gene segment were excluded. In an earlier analysis of roughly 500 of the donors, V segments were called functional above 56.7% productive rearrangements and were called segregating when the between-donor standard deviation exceeded 5%. A statistical classification framework was built to diagnose cytomegalovirus status from the catalog of TCR beta chain sequences. In a later analysis, V and J genes were assigned by comparing TCR nucleotide sequences against IMGT/GENE-DB human TR gene sequences. Using the TCRdist pipeline, a later analysis assigned CDR3 sequences along with most-parsimonious VDJ recombination scenarios. In a later analysis, each TCR beta chain was defined by its CDR3 amino acid sequence together with its V-gene family, and reads lacking a unique V-gene family were excluded. As a way to deal with suspected cross-contamination and a sequencing artifact, a later analysis dropped 450 to 600 nucleotide sequences that were highly shared and had low generation probability. For each public chain, a later analysis derived a clonal expansion index from normalized ranks of inferred template counts within each repertoire. In a later analysis, generation probabilities were computed using a VDJ recombination model fitted to out-of-frame rearrangements, and the results were checked against IGoR. Hypergeometric tests were used in a later analysis to score TCR-TCR, TCR-HLA and TCR-CMV co-occurrence, with a repertoire-size bias correction applied to the TCR pairs. A later analysis estimated false discovery rates by permuting HLA or CMV assignments 20 times. In a later analysis, co-occurring TCRs were grouped with DBSCAN, and TCRdist sequence similarity was added when clustering was performed within HLA-allele-positive subsets. Co-occurrence clustering excluded repertoires with fewer than 30,000 or more than 120,000 public chains, plus five with anomalous nucleotide sharing. TCRdb re-hosts the immuneACCESS table, in-frame sequences only. Its copies lack some clones; in the studies checked, an unresolved V gene accounts for under half of them, and the cause for the rest is not known. From that table come the V and J calls and clone size; the DNA was used to work out D and trimming. The sample contains 250,000 to 350,000 clones, around 90% of them found a single time. The ten most abundant clones make up roughly 2.1% of the sample.

Findings and caveats that apply to the study as a whole: Strong co-occurrence of HLA alleles, especially DR and DQ, made assigning TCR associations to individual alleles difficult. Because the 87-base-pair reads could not distinguish some IMGT-functional V segments, including TRBV6-2 and TRBV6-3, those segments were excluded. Most TCR sequences were observed very rarely across donors, whereas some public TCRs were present in many individuals. According to a later genetic analysis, donors in an Asian-associated ancestry cluster had fewer N-insertions in productive TCRs than the approximately 710-donor mean. Only TCR beta chains were sequenced in this cohort, and the absence of alpha or paired-chain data limited detectable features. In a later analysis, HLA-associated TCR beta chains showed more clonal expansion and lower generation probabilities than non-associated chains that were equally common. The earlier analysis of 587 of the donors excluded fewer than 20 rarely observed V segments, including chromosome 9 orphons, because counts were too low. A further reported finding was that TCR beta sequences accurately predicted the HLA-A and HLA-B alleles for most subjects in the first cohort. A later analysis found that TCR association rates varied across HLA loci, with DRB1 alleles showing the most associated TCRs and HLA-C alleles the fewest. Correlated functional status among segregating V segments might reflect linkage disequilibrium, but an unknown experimental factor could not be ruled out. Sequencing depth was assumed to be roughly uniform across donors in the presence/absence analyses, though that assumption may not hold. According to the authors, the approach could potentially be generalized to other disease states and immunological phenotypes. An association between a missense DCLRE1C variant and V-gene and J-gene trimming of TCR beta chains was found in a later genetic analysis and replicated in an independent cohort. In a later analysis, most CMV-associated TCR beta chains were found to appear HLA-restricted, with HLA associations seemingly driven largely by CMV exposure. A total of roughly 160 TCR beta chains were listed by the study as associated with cytomegalovirus. A cluster of highly shared sequence variants was judged likely to be a technical artifact of the sequencing pipeline. A few of the identified cytomegalovirus-associated TCR beta chains were confirmed in vitro to be specific for cytomegalovirus antigens. A later analysis associated 17,000 or so TCR beta sequences with specific HLA alleles at a false discovery rate of 0.05. In an earlier analysis of fewer than 750 of the donors, most TCR beta V segments were observed in productive rearrangements about 87% or about 30% of the time, broadly matching IMGT annotations. A later analysis reported that several top co-occurrence clusters appeared linked to parvovirus B19, influenza, CMV and Epstein-Barr virus. HLA typing was unavailable for some donors at each locus, so association tests used only the typed subset. The classifier was reported to diagnose cytomegalovirus status with high specificity and sensitivity in both the original cohort and the validation cohort. The only immune exposure information available for the cohort was CMV serostatus.

In total, just over 650 healthy bone marrow donors made up the cohort. Cohort members were all nominally healthy when sampled, although unrecorded immune exposures were likely present. The donor was CMV seronegative and belonged to the group of over 350 seronegative cohort members. Every donor gave a peripheral blood sample, and the peripheral blood mononuclear cells from that sample were used for TCR beta sequencing. The Qiagen DNeasy Blood Extraction Kit was used to extract genomic DNA from the blood cell samples. Source material: PBMCs. Recombination joined TRBV10-1 with TRBJ1-5; a tentative D match to TRBD1 spans 5 bases. The receptor comes from a woman younger than 35 in good health and CMV-seronegative. The CDR3 has the sequence CARDLRVQPQHF. The DNA sequence is TGCGCCAGGGACCTCAGGGTTCAGCCCCAGCATTTT.